This T cell receptor (beta chain) was recovered during a study of CD8 T cells in ankylosing spondylitis. The CDR3 is 14 residues long. Germline CDR1 reads SGHRS; CDR2 reads YFSETQ. Trimming removed 7 bases at V and 1 base at J, with 14 bases between. Study-wide findings and caveats: Clones linked with disease were CD8+ and fairly uncommon in the peripheral blood. Ankylosing spondylitis blood seemed to carry a telltale TCR beta motif made of eight highly homologous variants. Certain motif variants had earlier appeared in reactive arthritis synovial fluid and blood. Significantly higher representation of disease-linked clones was reported for matched ankylosing spondylitis synovial fluid.

TCRdb analysed the 5' RACE reads with MiXCR anew, one entry per CDR3 protein. The table lists about 840,000 distinct CDR3 sequences, 12% of them singletons. This clonotype was counted a few times. The antigen remains undetermined. The receptor was isolated from a male donor with ankylosing spondylitis. The sequencing input was blood, either unsorted or a sorted T cell fraction (not recorded which). The chain carries TRBV5-1 and TRBJ1-1; D call uncertain. The CDR3 is CASRDTTGNTEAFF. The CDR3 DNA reads as TGCGCCAGCCGCGATACGACGGGGAACACTGAAGCTTTCTTT.